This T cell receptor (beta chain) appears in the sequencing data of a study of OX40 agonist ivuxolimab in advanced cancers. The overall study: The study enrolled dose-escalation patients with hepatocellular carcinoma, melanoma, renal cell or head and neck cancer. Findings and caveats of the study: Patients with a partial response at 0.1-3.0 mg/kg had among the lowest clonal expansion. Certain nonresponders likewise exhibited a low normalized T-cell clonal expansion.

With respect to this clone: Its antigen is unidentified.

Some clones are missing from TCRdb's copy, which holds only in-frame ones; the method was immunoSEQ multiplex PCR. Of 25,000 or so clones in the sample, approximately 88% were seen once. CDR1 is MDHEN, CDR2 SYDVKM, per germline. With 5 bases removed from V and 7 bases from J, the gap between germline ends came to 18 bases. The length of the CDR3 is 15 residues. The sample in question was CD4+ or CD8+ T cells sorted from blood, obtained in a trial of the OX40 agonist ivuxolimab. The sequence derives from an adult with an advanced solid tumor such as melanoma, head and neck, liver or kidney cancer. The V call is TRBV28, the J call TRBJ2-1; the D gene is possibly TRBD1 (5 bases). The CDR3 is CASSAPTVRGNEQFF. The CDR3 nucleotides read TGTGCCAGCAGTGCTCCCACAGTTAGGGGAAATGAGCAGTTCTTC.